These T cell receptor beta chains were read from a single sample in a study of T cell clones after liver transplantation. The data were produced by immunoSEQ multiplex PCR, yet TCRdb's version contains in-frame clones alone and is incomplete. The repertoire consists of about 75,000 clones, with under 90% occurring once and the leading ten covering around 2.2%. Here the sequenced sample was CD4+ T cells from blood, taken less than 50 months after liver transplant. The receptor source for this set is a human patient who received a liver transplant. The graft donor may be the source of some T cells. Both conserved end residues are part of each CDR3. The D gene is left open where the match is weak. Clone size is stated in some rows and not others, as once, few, many or a class when expanded.

CDR3nt	CDR3aa	d_gene	v_gene	j_gene	abundance
TGTGCCAGCAGTGTCGCGGGGGGGTTCAATGAGCAGTTCTTC	CASSVAGGFNEQFF	TRBD2	TRBV2	TRBJ2-1	-
TGTGCCAGCAGCTTAGGGCAGGAGATGGAAAAACTGTTTTTT	CASSLGQEMEKLFF	-	TRBV7-9	TRBJ1-4	-
TGTGCCAGCTCACCACAGGGATACGCCCGGGAGCTGTTTTTT	CASSPQGYARELFF	-	TRBV18	TRBJ2-2	-
TGTGCCAGCAGTTACCCGACAGGGTCAGAGACCCAGTACTTC	CASSYPTGSETQYF	TRBD1	TRBV6-5	TRBJ2-5	-
TGTGCCATCAGTGCCGCCAGGACTAGCGGATCCTACGAGCAGTACTTC	CAISAARTSGSYEQYF	TRBD2	TRBV10-3	TRBJ2-7	-
TGTGCCAGCAGCTTAGTGGCAGGGGGCGCGGGAGAGACCCAGTACTTC	CASSLVAGGAGETQYF	TRBD1	TRBV7-2	TRBJ2-5	-
TGTGCCAGCAGCTCGCGGACAGGGGCCGGAAACACCATATATTTT	CASSSRTGAGNTIYF	TRBD1	TRBV7-2	TRBJ1-3	few
TGTGCCAGCTCACCAAGCGGAACAGGGACGGGCAATCAGCCCCAGCATTTT	CASSPSGTGTGNQPQHF	-	TRBV18	TRBJ1-5	-
TGCGCCAGCAGCCCAAGTCCGAGCTCCTACGAGCAGTACTTC	CASSPSPSSYEQYF	-	TRBV5-1	TRBJ2-7	-
TGCGCCAGCAGCCTCCGACTAGCGGGAGGGCAATACAATGAGCAGTTCTTC	CASSLRLAGGQYNEQFF	TRBD2	TRBV5-1	TRBJ2-1	-
TGTGCCAGCAGCTTGGTGGGTTCTAACTATGGCTACACCTTC	CASSLVGSNYGYTF	-	TRBV5-4	TRBJ1-2	once
TGTGCCAGCAGCTTAGTTTCTTTTCGGACTAGCGGGAGTTACGAGCAGTACTTC	CASSLVSFRTSGSYEQYF	TRBD2	TRBV7-2	TRBJ2-7	-
TGCGCCAGCAGCTTGGGGACCCTAGCGGGAGGCACAGATACGCAGTATTTT	CASSLGTLAGGTDTQYF	TRBD2	TRBV5-1	TRBJ2-3	-
TGTGCCAGCAGCAGGGCCGGGAACCAGCTGCAAGAGACCCAGTACTTC	CASSRAGNQLQETQYF	-	TRBV5-5	TRBJ2-5	-
TGCGCCAGCAGCTTGACGGGGAGGGGGGCGAAAGAGACCCAGTACTTC	CASSLTGRGAKETQYF	-	TRBV5-1	TRBJ2-5	-
TGTGCTAGTGGCCCCCACAGGGTGCACGGCAATCAGCCCCAGCATTTT	CASGPHRVHGNQPQHF	-	TRBV12-5	TRBJ1-5	-
TGTGCCAGCAGCTTAGGCAGGGAGCAAAACATTCAGTACTTC	CASSLGREQNIQYF	-	TRBV7-2	TRBJ2-4	-
TGTGCCAGCAGCGTACTCGGGGACACAGATACGCAGTATTTT	CASSVLGDTDTQYF	-	TRBV9	TRBJ2-3	-
TGTGCCAGCAGCTTACAGCGGGGGAATCGGGATACGCAGTATTTT	CASSLQRGNRDTQYF	TRBD2	TRBV7-3	TRBJ2-3	few
TGCGCCAGCAGCTTGGGTCTAGCGAACCAAGAGACCCAGTACTTC	CASSLGLANQETQYF	-	TRBV5-1	TRBJ2-5	-
TGTGCCAGCAGTGGACAGGGACTAGCGGGAGGGGGAGATACGCAGTATTTT	CASSGQGLAGGGDTQYF	TRBD2	TRBV28	TRBJ2-3	-
TGTGCCAGCAGTTATAGGGCAGACAGGGACTATGGCTACACCTTC	CASSYRADRDYGYTF	TRBD1	TRBV6-5	TRBJ1-2	-
TGTGCCAGCAGCTTGGATGAGGGCAGAGGGGAGCTGTTTTTT	CASSLDEGRGELFF	-	TRBV5-4	TRBJ2-2	-
TGCGCCAGCAACCGAGGGGCTGGCGGGGAGCTGTTTTTT	CASNRGAGGELFF	-	TRBV10-1	TRBJ2-2	-
TGTGCCAGCAGTTTTTCGGGGTCGGGGGAGCAGTACTTC	CASSFSGSGEQYF	-	TRBV6-6	TRBJ2-7	-
TGTGCCAGCAGCAACCGAGTCACAGATACGCAGTATTTT	CASSNRVTDTQYF	-	TRBV14	TRBJ2-3	-
TGTGCCAGCAGCTTCGGGAGGGATACCACCTACGAGCAGTACTTC	CASSFGRDTTYEQYF	TRBD2	TRBV11-3	TRBJ2-7	-
TGTGCCAGCAAGAGGGGGGGGCCTAATCAGCCCCAGCATTTT	CASKRGGPNQPQHF	-	TRBV2	TRBJ1-5	-
TGTGCCACCAGGCAGAGCCACTCCTACAATGAGCAGTTCTTC	CATRQSHSYNEQFF	-	TRBV15	TRBJ2-1	-
TGTGCCAGCAGCTTAGATCCCCCAGGGTTGAATTCACCCCTCCACTTT	CASSLDPPGLNSPLHF	-	TRBV7-3	TRBJ1-6	-
TGTGCCAGCAGCTCAGCGGGACAGGGAACCTACGAGCAGTACTTC	CASSSAGQGTYEQYF	TRBD1	TRBV7-6	TRBJ2-7	-
TGTGCCAGCAGTTACTCGACGACCGACCCCCAGCATTTT	CASSYSTTDPQHF	-	TRBV6-5	TRBJ1-5	medium-sized
TGTGCCAGCAGCGATACCGCGGGAGGCTCCTACGAGCAGTACTTC	CASSDTAGGSYEQYF	TRBD2	TRBV6-5	TRBJ2-7	-
TGTGCCAGCAGCCCTCAGAGGGCGAGGGAGCAGTACTTC	CASSPQRAREQYF	-	TRBV14	TRBJ2-7	-
TGTGCCAGTAGTGCAAGCCGCAATCAGCCCCAGCATTTT	CASSASRNQPQHF	-	TRBV19	TRBJ1-5	-
TGTGCCAGCAGTTCCCGGGGAGGGGGGAGCTCCTACGAGCAGTACTTC	CASSSRGGGSSYEQYF	-	TRBV27	TRBJ2-7	-
TGTGCCAGCAGCGGGACAGGGAACGAGCAGTACTTC	CASSGTGNEQYF	-	TRBV21-1	TRBJ2-7	-
TGTGCCAGCAGCTTAGGCCGGGACAGGTACTATGGCTACACCTTC	CASSLGRDRYYGYTF	TRBD1	TRBV7-2	TRBJ1-2	-
TGTGCCAGCAGTCAGACAGGGGTGGGTGAGCAGTTCTTC	CASSQTGVGEQFF	TRBD1	TRBV6-1	TRBJ2-1	-
TGTGCCAGCAGCCAGATACTAGCGGGAGGTTACAATGAGCAGTTCTTC	CASSQILAGGYNEQFF	TRBD2	TRBV14	TRBJ2-1	-
TGTGCCAGCAGTTACGACGGGAACATAAGGCGAGGCTACACCTTC	CASSYDGNIRRGYTF	-	TRBV6-5	TRBJ1-2	-
TGTGCCAGCAGTTACCCCGGGACAGGACAAGAGACCCAGTACTTC	CASSYPGTGQETQYF	TRBD1	TRBV6-6	TRBJ2-5	-
TGCAGCGCTGGACAGAACTATGGCTACACCTTC	CSAGQNYGYTF	-	TRBV29-1	TRBJ1-2	-
TGTGCCAGTAGCGAAACTAATTCACCCCTCCACTTT	CASSETNSPLHF	-	TRBV19	TRBJ1-6	few
TGTGCCAGCAGCGCTAGGGGGAACCCCCCGACAGATACGCAGTATTTT	CASSARGNPPTDTQYF	-	TRBV9	TRBJ2-3	-
TGTGCCAGCAGGCCAAGGGACAGAGTTAATGAAAAACTGTTTTTT	CASRPRDRVNEKLFF	TRBD1	TRBV27	TRBJ1-4	-
TGCAGCGTTGTGAGGGTGGCGAGAGGGGAGCAGTACTTC	CSVVRVARGEQYF	-	TRBV29-1	TRBJ2-7	-
TGTGCCAGCAGCGTTACAGATACGCAGTATTTT	CASSVTDTQYF	-	TRBV2	TRBJ2-3	-
TGTGCCAGCGCGGCCAGCCCGAACACTGAAGCTTTCTTT	CASAASPNTEAFF	-	TRBV9	TRBJ1-1	-
TGCAGCGTTGAACGGGAGGAGTCCTACGAGCAGTACTTC	CSVEREESYEQYF	TRBD2	TRBV29-1	TRBJ2-7	-
TGTGCCAGCAGCCTCCGACAGGGAGGGTCCACTGAAGCTTTCTTT	CASSLRQGGSTEAFF	TRBD1	TRBV7-2	TRBJ1-1	-
TGTGCCAGCAGTTACGGAGCGGGGGGTACATACAATGAGCAGTTCTTC	CASSYGAGGTYNEQFF	TRBD2	TRBV6-5	TRBJ2-1	-
TGTGCCAGCAGAGCGACAGGGGGCGCAGCCGGGGAGCTGTTTTTT	CASRATGGAAGELFF	TRBD1	TRBV9	TRBJ2-2	-
TGTGCCAGCAGCTTAGCGATTGGGGGGGGTGGCAATGAGCAGTTCTTC	CASSLAIGGGGNEQFF	TRBD2	TRBV7-8	TRBJ2-1	-
TGTGCCAGCAGCACCAGAGAGGGGGAGCTGTTTTTT	CASSTREGELFF	-	TRBV7-7	TRBJ2-2	-
TGTGCCAGCTCACCGGACTCACAACAGCCCCAGCATTTT	CASSPDSQQPQHF	-	TRBV18	TRBJ1-5	few
TGCAGCGTTGAAGGAGGGGGAGAGACCCAGTACTTC	CSVEGGGETQYF	-	TRBV29-1	TRBJ2-5	once
TGTGCCACCCCAAGGACAGGGAGGAATGAGCAGTTCTTC	CATPRTGRNEQFF	TRBD1	TRBV11-1	TRBJ2-1	-
TGTGCCAGCAGCTTATCACGGGCCCCCCACAATGAGCAGTTCTTC	CASSLSRAPHNEQFF	-	TRBV11-3	TRBJ2-1	once
TGTGCCAGTAGTGGGGGCTTGAACACCGGGGAGCTGTTTTTT	CASSGGLNTGELFF	-	TRBV19	TRBJ2-2	-